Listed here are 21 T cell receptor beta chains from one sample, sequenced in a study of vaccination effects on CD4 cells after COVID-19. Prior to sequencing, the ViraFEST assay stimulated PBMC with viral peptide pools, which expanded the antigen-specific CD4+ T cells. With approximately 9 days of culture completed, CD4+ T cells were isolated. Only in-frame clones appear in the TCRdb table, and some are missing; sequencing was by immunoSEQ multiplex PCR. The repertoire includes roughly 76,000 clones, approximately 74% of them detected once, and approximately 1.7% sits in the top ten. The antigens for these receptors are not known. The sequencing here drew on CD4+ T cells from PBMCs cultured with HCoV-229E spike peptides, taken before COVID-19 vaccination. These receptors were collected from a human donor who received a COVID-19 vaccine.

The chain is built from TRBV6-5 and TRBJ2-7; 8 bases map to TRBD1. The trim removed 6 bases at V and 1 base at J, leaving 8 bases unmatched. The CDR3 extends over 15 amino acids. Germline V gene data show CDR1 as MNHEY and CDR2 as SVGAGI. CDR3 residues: CASRPGTGNSYEQYV. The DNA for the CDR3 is TGTGCCAGCAGGCCCGGGACAGGTAATTCCTACGAGCAGTACGTC.

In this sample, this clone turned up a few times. The CDR3 sequence: CASSTDRSSYEQYV. Here the CDR3 DNA reads TGTGCCAGCTCAACGGACAGAAGCTCCTACGAGCAGTACGTC. The V and J genes are TRBV18 and TRBJ2-7, with a weak D call TRBD1 (6 bases). This CDR3 has 14 residues. The V end was cut by 5 bases, the J end by 0 bases, with 11 bases between. Germline CDR1 KGHSH, CDR2 LQKENI.

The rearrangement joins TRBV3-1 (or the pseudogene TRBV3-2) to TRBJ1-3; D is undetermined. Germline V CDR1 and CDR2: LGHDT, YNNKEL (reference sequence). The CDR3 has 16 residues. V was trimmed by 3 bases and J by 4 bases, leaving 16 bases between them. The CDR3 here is CASSQRAVLRGNTIYF. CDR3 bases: TGTGCCAGCAGCCAGAGGGCCGTTCTGAGAGGAAACACCATATATTTT.

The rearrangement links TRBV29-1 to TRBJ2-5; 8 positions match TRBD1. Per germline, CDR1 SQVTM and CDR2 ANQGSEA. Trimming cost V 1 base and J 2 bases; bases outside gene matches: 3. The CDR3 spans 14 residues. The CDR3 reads CSVEATGVQETQYF. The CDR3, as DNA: TGCAGCGTTGAAGCGACAGGGGTTCAAGAGACCCAGTACTTC.

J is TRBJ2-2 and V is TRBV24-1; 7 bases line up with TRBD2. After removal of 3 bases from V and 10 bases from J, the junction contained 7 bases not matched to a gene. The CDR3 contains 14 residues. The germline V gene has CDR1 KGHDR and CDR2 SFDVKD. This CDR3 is CATSDRGSGEELFF. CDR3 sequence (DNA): TGTGCCACCAGTGATCGGGGAAGCGGGGAGGAGCTGTTTTTT.

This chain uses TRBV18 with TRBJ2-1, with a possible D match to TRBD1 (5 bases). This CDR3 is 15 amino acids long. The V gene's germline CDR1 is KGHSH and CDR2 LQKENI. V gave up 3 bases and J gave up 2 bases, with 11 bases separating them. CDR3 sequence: CASSPIQGPYNEQFF. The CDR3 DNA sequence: TGTGCCAGCTCACCCATCCAGGGCCCCTACAATGAGCAGTTCTTC.

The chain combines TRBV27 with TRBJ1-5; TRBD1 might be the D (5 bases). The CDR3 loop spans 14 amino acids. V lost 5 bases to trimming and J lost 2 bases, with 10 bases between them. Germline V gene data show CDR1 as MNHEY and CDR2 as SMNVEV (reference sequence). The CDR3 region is CASSRGVGNQPQHF. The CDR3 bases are TGTGCCAGCAGTCGGGGGGTTGGCAATCAGCCCCAGCATTTT.

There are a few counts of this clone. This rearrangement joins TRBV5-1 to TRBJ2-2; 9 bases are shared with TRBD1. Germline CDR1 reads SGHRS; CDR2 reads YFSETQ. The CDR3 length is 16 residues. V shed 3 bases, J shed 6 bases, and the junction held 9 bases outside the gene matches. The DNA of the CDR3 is TGCGCCAGCAGCTCCGCCGGGACAGGGCCGGCCGGGGAGCTGTTTTTT. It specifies CASSSAGTGPAGELFF.

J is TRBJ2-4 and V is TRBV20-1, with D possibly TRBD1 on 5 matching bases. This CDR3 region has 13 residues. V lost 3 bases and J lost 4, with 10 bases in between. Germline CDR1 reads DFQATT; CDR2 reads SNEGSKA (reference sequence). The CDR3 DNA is TGCAGTGCTAGTGGTGGACATAAAAACATTCAGTACTTC. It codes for CSASGGHKNIQYF.

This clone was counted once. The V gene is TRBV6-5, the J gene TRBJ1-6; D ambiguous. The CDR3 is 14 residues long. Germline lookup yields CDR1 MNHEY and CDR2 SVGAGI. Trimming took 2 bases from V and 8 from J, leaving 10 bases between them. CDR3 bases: TGTGCCAGCAGTTACAAAGGTGGGGATTCACCCCTCCACTTT. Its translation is CASSYKGGDSPLHF.

Here the CDR3 reads CASSPETGVNQPQHF. For the CDR3, the DNA is TGTGCCAGCAGTCCCGAGACAGGGGTCAATCAGCCCCAGCATTTT. V usage is TRBV28 and J usage is TRBJ1-5; 8 nucleotides line up with TRBD1. This CDR3 has 15 amino acids. From germline, CDR1 is MDHEN and CDR2 SYDVKM. J gave up 3 bases and V 5 bases, and 6 bases lay outside the gene matches.

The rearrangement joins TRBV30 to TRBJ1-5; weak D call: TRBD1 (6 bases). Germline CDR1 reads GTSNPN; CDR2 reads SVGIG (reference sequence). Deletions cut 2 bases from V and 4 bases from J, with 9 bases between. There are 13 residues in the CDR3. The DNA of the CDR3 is TGTGCCTGGAGTTTACAGGGAAATCAGCCCCAGCATTTT. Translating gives CAWSLQGNQPQHF. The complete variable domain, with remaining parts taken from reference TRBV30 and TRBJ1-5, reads SQTIHQWPATLVQPVGSPLSLECTVEGTSNPNLYWYRQAAGRGLQLLFYSVGIGQISSEVPQNLSASRPQDRQFILSSKKLLLSDSGFYLCAWSLQGNQPQHFGDGTRLSIL.

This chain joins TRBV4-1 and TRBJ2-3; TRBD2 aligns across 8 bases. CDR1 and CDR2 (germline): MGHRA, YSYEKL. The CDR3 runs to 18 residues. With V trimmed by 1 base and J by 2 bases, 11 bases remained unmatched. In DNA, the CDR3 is TGCGCCAGCAGCCAAGGCCCCCCCCGGGGGGGAACCACAGATACGCAGTATTTT. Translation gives CASSQGPPRGGTTDTQYF.

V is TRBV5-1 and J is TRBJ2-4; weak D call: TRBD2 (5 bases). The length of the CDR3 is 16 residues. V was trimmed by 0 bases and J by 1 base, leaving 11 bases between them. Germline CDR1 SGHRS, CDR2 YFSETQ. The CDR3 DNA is TGCGCCAGCAGCTTGGGCGACGGGATCGCCAAAAACATTCAGTACTTC. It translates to CASSLGDGIAKNIQYF.

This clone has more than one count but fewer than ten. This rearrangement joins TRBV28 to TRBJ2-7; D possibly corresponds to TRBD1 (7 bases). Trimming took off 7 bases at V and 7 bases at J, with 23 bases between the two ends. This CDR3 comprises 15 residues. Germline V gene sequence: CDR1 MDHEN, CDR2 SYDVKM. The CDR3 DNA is TGTGCCAGCAAAGCCTTAGGGGGCGGGGCGGTTGAGCAGTACGTC. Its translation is CASKALGGGAVEQYV.

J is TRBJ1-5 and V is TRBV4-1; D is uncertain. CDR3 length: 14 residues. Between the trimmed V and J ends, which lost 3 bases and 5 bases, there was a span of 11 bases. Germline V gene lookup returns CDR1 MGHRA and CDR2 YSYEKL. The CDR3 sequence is CASSHLGRDQPQHF. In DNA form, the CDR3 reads TGCGCCAGCAGCCACCTAGGGAGGGATCAGCCCCAGCATTTT.

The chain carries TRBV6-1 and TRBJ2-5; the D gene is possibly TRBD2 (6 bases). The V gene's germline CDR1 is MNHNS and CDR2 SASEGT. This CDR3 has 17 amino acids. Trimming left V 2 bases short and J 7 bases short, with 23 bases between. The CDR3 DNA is TGTGCCAGCAGTGAAAGGGCAGGGAGGCTAGCTTTGGGGACCCAGTACTTC. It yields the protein CASSERAGRLALGTQYF.

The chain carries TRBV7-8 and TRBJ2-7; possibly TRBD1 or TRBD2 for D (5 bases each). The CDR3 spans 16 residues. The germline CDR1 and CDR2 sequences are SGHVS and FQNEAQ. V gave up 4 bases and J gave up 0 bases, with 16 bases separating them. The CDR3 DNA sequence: TGTGCCAGCAGCTGGGGGATCCCCGAGAGCTCCTACGAGCAGTACGTC. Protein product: CASSWGIPESSYEQYV.

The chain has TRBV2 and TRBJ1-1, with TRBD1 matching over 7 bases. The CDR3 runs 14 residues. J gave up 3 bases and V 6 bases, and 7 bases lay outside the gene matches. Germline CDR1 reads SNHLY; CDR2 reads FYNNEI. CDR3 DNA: TGTGCCAGCAGCCATCGGGACAGCTACACTGAAGCTTTCTTT. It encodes CASSHRDSYTEAFF.

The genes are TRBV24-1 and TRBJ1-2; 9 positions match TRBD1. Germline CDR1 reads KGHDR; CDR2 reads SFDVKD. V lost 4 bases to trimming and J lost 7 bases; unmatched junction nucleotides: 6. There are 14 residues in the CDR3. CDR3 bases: TGTGCCACCAGTGAGGCCGGGACAGGGAGTGGCTACACCTTC. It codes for CATSEAGTGSGYTF.

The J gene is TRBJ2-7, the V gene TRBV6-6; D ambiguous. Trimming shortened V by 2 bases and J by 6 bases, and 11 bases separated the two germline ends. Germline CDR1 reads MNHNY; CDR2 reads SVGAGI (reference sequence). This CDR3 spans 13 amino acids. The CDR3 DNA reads TGTGCCAGCAGTTACGAACGGCTTGGCGAGCAGTACGTC. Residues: CASSYERLGEQYV.